This TCR beta chain was documented in a study of shared clonotypes between healthy human individuals. This clone was seen a single time. The antigen is not known. Subsets obtained from CD4+ cells comprised CD45RA+ naive and CD45RA-negative memory cells. Notes on the study in general: Naive subsets typically showed greater estimated richness than memory subsets.

Profiled with immunoSEQ multiplex PCR; TCRdb holds only in-frame clones, not every one. The repertoire holds 1,400,000 or so clones, 98% to 99% seen once, with under 0.45% in the top ten. Sequenced input: naive CD4+ T cells sorted from blood. Noted subset: CD45RA+ positively selected. The receptor's source is a young man in good health.

As DNA, the CDR3 is TGTGCCAGCAGTGAAGCGCACGGAGGACCGATGCAGTACTTC. Amino acid sequence: CASSEAHGGPMQYF. This chain connects TRBV2 to TRBJ2-7; D is possibly TRBD2 (5 bases). V was shortened by 0 bases and J by 9 bases, with 15 bases between the two germline ends. Looked up from germline, CDR1 is SNHLY and CDR2 is FYNNEI. CDR3 size: 14 residues.